These 24 T cell receptor beta chains came from one sample sequenced in a study of metastatic and nonmetastatic thyroid tumors. Patients had received no treatment of any kind before thyroid surgery. TCRdb re-called the PCR reads through MiXCR. Here the sample spans 40,000 or so clones, about 13% being singletons. Source material: blood. The receptors were gathered from a female donor with papillary thyroid cancer or a benign thyroid nodule (not recorded which). Some clones in this sample may be carry-over from other donors' samples.

This clone was detected ten times or more. The chain uses TRBV5-1 and TRBJ1-2, with D tentatively TRBD1 (6 bases). V lost 0 bases and J lost 4, with 7 bases in between. In germline, CDR1 is SGHRS, CDR2 YFSETQ. This CDR3 has 13 residues. CDR3 nucleotide sequence: TGCGCCAGCAGCTTGGAACAGGGCTATGGCTACACCTTC. It encodes CASSLEQGYGYTF.

Concerning this clone itself: Sequence at one end of the junction differs from germline and may be a read error. The rearrangement joins TRBV6-9 to TRBJ2-5, with D perhaps matching TRBD2 (6 bases). This CDR3 has 17 residues. Germline CDR1 is MNHGY and CDR2 is SVAAGI. The CDR3 spells CAGRPAGLLKVQETQDF. Here the CDR3 DNA reads TGCGCCGGCAGGCCCGCGGGACTCCTCAAAGTCCAAGAGACCCAGGACTTC.

This clone came up many times. The chain recombines TRBV14 with TRBJ2-7; a possible D gene is TRBD1 (5 bases). CDR3 length: 12 amino acids. V lost 4 bases to trimming and J lost 4 bases, with 8 bases between them. Germline-derived CDR1 and CDR2 are SGHDN and FVKESK. CDR3 region: CASSPQGYEQYF. The CDR3 DNA sequence: TGTGCCAGCAGCCCGCAGGGATACGAGCAGTACTTC. The complete variable domain, with remaining parts taken from reference TRBV14 and TRBJ2-7, reads EAGVTQFPSHSVIEKGQTVTLRCDPISGHDNLYWYRRVMGKEIKFLLHFVKESKQDESGMPNNRFLAERTGGTYSTLKVQPAELEDSGVYFCASSPQGYEQYFGPGTRLTVT.

This clone was counted ten times or more. The V gene is TRBV9, the J gene TRBJ2-2; 8 bases agree with TRBD1. The CDR3 consists of 13 residues. CDR1 is SGDLS, CDR2 YYNGEE, per germline. V shed 6 bases, J shed 6 bases, and the junction held 4 bases outside the gene matches. The DNA for the CDR3 is TGTGCCAGCACAGGGGGCAACGCCGGGGAGCTGTTTTTT. This encodes CASTGGNAGELFF.

The table lists this clone with a few counts. A much larger clone lies a single base off, so this may be a read error. Other DNA sequences of this sample code for an identical CDR3. The rearrangement uses TRBV11-3 and TRBJ2-3; 7 bases align to TRBD1. Germline CDR1 reads SGHNT; CDR2 reads YENEEA. The CDR3 is 14 amino acids. Here the CDR3 reads CASTRGQITDTQYF. DNA of the CDR3: TGTGCTAGCACCCGGGGACAGATTACAGATACGCAGTATTTT.

In regard to this clone: With a much larger clone just one base away, this may be a read error. This chain connects TRBV30 to TRBJ1-1; no clear D. The germline V gene has CDR1 GTSNPN and CDR2 SVGIG (reference sequence). The CDR3 totals 15 residues. The DNA of the CDR3 is TGTGCCTGGAGTGGTGGGCCAAGCATGAACGCTGAAGCTTTCTTT. It encodes CAWSGGPSMNAEAFF.

Comments on this clone: Possible read error: a much larger clone is one base away. This sample also contains other DNA sequences that code for the same CDR3. The chain couples TRBV20-1 to TRBJ2-4; tentatively, D is TRBD1 or TRBD2 (6 bases each). From germline, CDR1 is DFQATT and CDR2 SNEGSKA (reference sequence). The CDR3 extends over 13 amino acids. In nucleotides, the CDR3 is TGCAGTGCTAGGACAGGAGGGGGTGGCATTCAATACTTC. It translates to CSARTGGGGIQYF.

This clone ranks as medium-sized. J is TRBJ1-2 and V is TRBV28; D is perhaps TRBD1 (6 bases). The V end was cut by 2 bases, the J end by 7 bases, with 11 bases between. Germline V gene lookup returns CDR1 MDHEN and CDR2 SYDVKM. The CDR3 loop spans 13 amino acids. This CDR3 is CASSLTGGSGYTF. The CDR3 coding sequence is TGTGCCAGCAGTTTAACCGGGGGCAGTGGCTACACCTTC.

In its sample, this clone was seen a few times. The rearrangement links TRBV27 to TRBJ2-2, with a tentative D call TRBD2 (6 bases). V was cut by 1 base and J by 4 bases, with 13 bases left in between. Germline CDR1 and CDR2: MNHEY and SMNVEV (reference sequence). This CDR3 has 16 residues. The DNA of the CDR3 is TGTGCCAGCAGTTTATTTGATAGCGGAGCCACCGGGGAGCTGTTTTTT. The encoded protein is CASSLFDSGATGELFF.

This clone was observed at least ten times. This rearrangement joins TRBV5-1 to TRBJ2-7, with 8 bases identical to TRBD1. The CDR3 covers 14 residues. Germline loops: CDR1 SGHRS, CDR2 YFSETQ. The junction had 7 bases not matched to a gene; V was cut back by 0 bases and J by 8 bases. The CDR3 bases are TGCGCCAGCAGCTTGGAAGGACAGGGTAACAAGCAGTACTTC. The encoded protein is CASSLEGQGNKQYF.

This clone was detected ten times or more. This sequence joins TRBV3-1 and TRBJ2-7; unclear D gene. The germline gives CDR1 LGHDT, CDR2 YNNKEL (reference sequence). The CDR3 sequence is 12 residues long. Trimming stripped 0 bases from V and 6 bases from J, with 6 bases between. CDR3 amino acids: CASSQEVSEQYF. As DNA, the CDR3 is TGTGCCAGCAGCCAAGAGGTTAGCGAGCAGTACTTC.

This clone was detected ten times or more. The V and J genes are TRBV5-4 and TRBJ2-7; D possibly corresponds to TRBD1 (5 bases). With 5 bases removed from V and 4 bases from J, the gap between germline ends came to 16 bases. This CDR3 is 14 amino acids long. CDR1 and CDR2 from the germline V gene are SGHNT and YYREEE (reference sequence). The CDR3 loop reads CASSSGIGVYEQYF. The CDR3 region has the DNA TGTGCCAGCAGTTCAGGGATTGGGGTATACGAGCAGTACTTC.

This clone was counted ten times or more. Other nucleotide sequences from this sample produce the same CDR3. The chain carries TRBV6-4 and TRBJ2-2, with TRBD1 matching over 7 bases. The CDR3 has 14 amino acids. V shed 6 bases and J 5 bases; nucleotides not matched to a gene: 6. Germline values: CDR1 MRHNA, CDR2 SNTAGT. This chain's CDR3 is CASRRQGPTGELFF. The DNA of the CDR3 is TGTGCCAGCAGACGACAGGGCCCGACCGGGGAGCTGTTTTTT.

By sample fraction, this clone is medium-sized. The genes are TRBV6-1 and TRBJ2-7; TRBD2 matches 9 bases. The CDR3 sequence is 15 residues long. The V segment lost 4 bases and the J segment 0 bases; nucleotides outside the gene matches: 4. From germline, CDR1 is MNHNS and CDR2 SASEGT. The CDR3 coding sequence is TGTGCCAGCAGTGTAAGCGGGGGGCGCTCCTACGAGCAGTACTTC. Its translation: CASSVSGGRSYEQYF.

This clone was seen ten or more times. The J gene is TRBJ2-5, the V gene TRBV10-3; 9 bases are shared with TRBD1. Germline assignment: CDR1 ENHRY and CDR2 SYGVKD. The CDR3 is 13 amino acids. V lost 5 bases to trimming and J lost 4 bases; unmatched junction nucleotides: 2. In DNA, the CDR3 is TGTGCCATCAGTAGACAGGGGGGAGAGACCCAGTACTTC. It codes for CAISRQGGETQYF.

This clone was observed at least ten times. The CDR3 DNA reads as TGTGCCAGCAGTTTTGTACGGTTAAACACTGAAGCTTTCTTT. This sequence encodes CASSFVRLNTEAFF. The chain is built from TRBV28 and TRBJ1-1; D is unresolved. The CDR3 extends over 14 amino acids. Trimming cost V 3 bases and J 2 bases, with 10 bases left between them. Germline V gives CDR1 MDHEN, CDR2 SYDVKM.

This clone was seen a single time. The chain uses TRBV5-4 and TRBJ2-1; no firm D call. V was clipped by 2 bases and J by 10 bases, with 7 bases between them. CDR3 length: 11 amino acids. Looked up from germline, CDR1 is SGHNT and CDR2 is YYREEE (reference sequence). The CDR3 DNA is TGTGCCAGCAGCTTCGGGTACGAGCAGTTCTTC. This gives the protein CASSFGYEQFF.

This clone was counted between two and nine times. At one boundary the junction diverges from the germline segment, which might be a read error. This chain connects TRBV7-8 to TRBJ2-7; D unclear. The CDR3 totals 14 residues. The germline V gene encodes CDR1 SGHVS and CDR2 FQNEAQ. The CDR3: CASSLRYLPYDQYF. DNA for the CDR3: TGTGCCAGCAGCTTAAGATACTTACCCTACGATCAGTACTTC.

This clone was recorded a few times. The chain joins TRBV6-6 to TRBJ1-2; D possibly corresponds to TRBD1 (5 bases). This CDR3 is built from 14 residues. The ends were cut back, 2 bases at V and 2 bases at J, with 9 bases in the middle. Germline loops: CDR1 MNHNY, CDR2 SVGAGI (reference sequence). The CDR3 DNA follows: TGTGCCAGCAGTTACGGGCAGGGCAACTATGGCTACACCTTC. Translating gives CASSYGQGNYGYTF.

This clone was recorded at least ten times. The gene calls are TRBV19 and TRBJ1-2, with a possible D match to TRBD1 (5 bases). Trimming shortened V by 3 bases and J by 3 bases, and 11 bases separated the two germline ends. Germline V gives CDR1 LNHDA, CDR2 SQIVND (reference sequence). This CDR3 contains 14 residues. The CDR3: CASSIMGGDYGYTF. The CDR3 DNA sequence: TGTGCCAGTAGTATCATGGGGGGAGACTATGGCTACACCTTC. Full variable domain (rest looked up from reference TRBV19 and TRBJ1-2): DGGITQSPKYLFRKEGQNVTLSCEQNLNHDAMYWYRQDPGQGLRLIYYSQIVNDFQKGDIAEGYSVSREKKESFPLTVTSAQKNPTAFYLCASSIMGGDYGYTFGSGTRLTVV.

The V and J genes are TRBV6-1 and TRBJ1-2; no definite D call. Germline V gives CDR1 MNHNS, CDR2 SASEGT. CDR3 length: 13 residues. V was trimmed by 10 bases and J by 7 bases, leaving 19 bases between them. CDR3 in DNA: TGTGCCACCAGAGAAGCTGCGGCCGTTGGCTACACCTTC. The encoded protein is CATREAAAVGYTF.

Relative to its sample, this clone is medium-sized. This chain uses TRBV28 with TRBJ1-6, with D possibly being TRBD1 (5 bases). Germline values: CDR1 MDHEN, CDR2 SYDVKM. The CDR3 is 15 amino acids. The ends were cut back, 2 bases at V and 6 bases at J, with 11 bases in the middle. The CDR3: CASSLEGTSNSPLHF. The CDR3 bases are TGTGCCAGCAGTTTAGAGGGGACCTCTAATTCACCCCTCCACTTT.

This clone was observed many times. The chain links TRBV2 to TRBJ2-7; D gene ambiguous. The CDR3 extends over 12 amino acids. V was pared by 10 bases and J by 1 base, with 11 bases between. Germline CDR1 SNHLY, CDR2 FYNNEI. The DNA for the CDR3 is TGTGCCACTCGGATGGTGTCCTACGAGCAGTACTTC. Protein: CATRMVSYEQYF.

This clone was picked up many times. In DNA, the CDR3 is TGTGCCATCAGTGACAAGCGGCAGGGCCACGAGCAGTACTTC. This translates into CAISDKRQGHEQYF. The chain has TRBV10-3 and TRBJ2-7; D might be TRBD1 or TRBD2, each matching 5 bases. CDR3 length equals 14 residues. Per the germline V gene, CDR1 is ENHRY and CDR2 is SYGVKD. Trimming left V 3 bases short and J 5 bases short, with 14 bases between.